The sequence of this T cell receptor beta chain was determined in a study of T cells after yellow fever vaccination (dated by TCRdb to about 2019). Context from the whole study: The SMART-Seq v4 Ultra Low Input RNA kit was used to prepare libraries from fractions with low cell numbers. Bulk TCR alpha and beta repertoires were sequenced longitudinally to track T-cell clones before and after primary and booster YFV17D yellow fever vaccination. The cohort comprised two healthy male donors, one aged 18 to 30 and one aged 30 to 40 years. Blood samples were taken at several timepoints before and after primary and secondary immunization, and bulk PBMC replicates and cell subsets were isolated.

The listed sequencing device is Illumina NovaSeq 6000. TCR cDNA was synthesized by 5'RACE template switching, which introduced a universal primer site and unique molecular identifiers. Priming for cDNA synthesis came from both the TCR alpha and TCR beta constant segments. Library amplification used two PCR steps, and the second PCR step added sample barcodes and sequencing adapters. Sequencing of the libraries was done on either Illumina HiSeq 2500 (2x100 bp) or NovaSeq (2x150 bp). The source study handled its data this way. Reads were demultiplexed and collapsed into UMI consensus sequences with MIGEC, and V(D)J alignment was performed with MiXCR. Clonotypes responding to the vaccine were identified with edgeR on replicate PBMC samples, with the criteria of FDR below 0.01 and a log2 fold change above 5 up to day 15. CD4 or CD8 identity was assigned to each bulk clonotype according to whether the clonotype was present at higher abundance in the sequenced CD4 repertoire or the sequenced CD8 repertoire. The public reads were run again by TCRdb, first through fastp at Q25 and then through MiXCR, and only productive beta chains were kept. Each CDR3 protein appears once, grouped with its most common genes and DNA. The V and J calls shown here were made by TCRdb, not taken from the authors' results. This sample is represented by some 340,000 distinct CDR3 sequences; roughly 4.3% of them were singletons. The top ten hold 20% to 25% of the sample.

Points the paper makes about the study in general: Because the study included only two donors, the extent to which the findings can be generalized is limited. After the booster, most clones that had expanded after primary vaccination were detected again (around 97% of CD4 and around nine tenths of CD8), suggesting broad maintenance of memory. Because abundant contaminating clonotypes from the bulk population could be contained in FACS-sorted repertoires, computational filtering was required. A small fraction of clonotypes appeared in both the CD4 and CD8 compartments, likely as a result of convergent recombination. Compared with the primary T-cell response, the secondary T-cell response was faster but weaker, reaching its peak on day 5 rather than on day 15.

Explained via the paper, the treatment or condition label denotes: live attenuated yellow fever vaccine strain. Two biological replicates of bulk PBMCs were collected at each blood-draw timepoint. PBMCs were isolated from peripheral blood using a standard Ficoll-Paque protocol. TriZol was used to extract RNA from bulk PBMCs, CD4 and CD8 fractions, and dextramer-positive and dextramer-negative fractions. In this sample, this clonotype turned up many times. Its antigen is currently not known. Per-base qualities were not stored, and no clone one base away is much larger. V drops 0 bases and J drops 5 bases, leaving 18 bases in between. CDR3 length: 17 amino acids, cysteine to phenylalanine. The CDR3 DNA has 51 bases and is translated from base 1. The CDR1 and CDR2 encoded by the germline V gene are LGHNA and YSLEER.

The source was PBMCs, collected 5 days after the yellow fever booster vaccination. The sequence came from a man between 18 and 29 years old who received the YFV17D yellow fever vaccine. The rearrangement joined TRBV4-3 to TRBJ2-3, and possibly TRBD2, on 6 matching bases. The sequenced DNA is TGCGCCAGCAGCCAAGATTCCCGGGGGACCGTTCAAGATACGCAGTATTTT. Its protein reads: CASSQDSRGTVQDTQYF.